The 18 T cell receptor beta chains reported below all come from one sample, sequenced in a study of T cell repertoires in cytomegalovirus infection. TCRdb analysed the reads with MiXCR anew, one entry per CDR3 protein. The table shows 480,000 or so distinct CDR3 sequences, with approximately 10% occurring only once. What was sequenced was PBMCs. The receptors were gathered from a human donor in good health (CMV status not recorded). Some clones in this sample may be carry-over from other donors' samples.

A note on this clonotype: Possible read error: a much larger clone is one base away. The gene calls are TRBV5-1 and TRBJ2-6; 7 nucleotides agree with TRBD1. The CDR3 runs 16 residues. The germline V gene encodes CDR1 SGHRS and CDR2 YFSETQ. The CDR3 region is CASSFEGATGANVQTF. For the CDR3, the DNA is TGCGCCAGCAGCTTTGAGGGGGCAACTGGGGCCAACGTCCAGACTTTC.

The chain combines TRBV12-3 or TRBV12-4 with TRBJ2-1, with unresolved D. Trimming took off 4 bases at V and 0 bases at J, with 10 bases between the two ends. There are 15 residues in the CDR3. CDR3 sequence reads: CASSSVADSYNEQFF. CDR3 DNA: TGTGCCAGCAGTTCCGTGGCGGACTCCTACAATGAGCAGTTCTTC.

This clonotype was counted a few times. The CDR3 reads CASSPARTGEPMGETQYF. CDR3 sequence (DNA): TGTGCCAGCAGTCCCGCGAGGACAGGGGAGCCCATGGGGGAGACCCAGTACTTC. The chain employs TRBV27 and TRBJ2-5; 9 nucleotides line up with TRBD1. Germline V gives CDR1 MNHEY, CDR2 SMNVEV (reference sequence). The CDR3 consists of 18 residues. The J segment lost 5 bases and the V segment lost 5 bases, leaving 18 bases of the junction unmatched.

This clonotype was observed at least ten times. This chain joins TRBV7-3 and TRBJ1-2; TRBD1 matches 7 bases. V lost 3 bases to trimming and J lost 0 bases; unmatched junction nucleotides: 4. The CDR3 is 15 amino acids. Germline loops: CDR1 SGHTA, CDR2 FQGTGA. DNA for the CDR3: TGTGCCAGCAGCTTGTCCGGGACAGCTAACTATGGCTACACCTTC. It encodes CASSLSGTANYGYTF.

This clonotype has ten or more counts. The chain recombines TRBV7-2 with TRBJ2-5, with TRBD2 identical over 15 bases. V lost 5 bases, J lost 4 bases, and 5 bases stayed unmatched. CDR1 is SGHTA and CDR2 is FQGNSA in the germline V gene. The CDR3 runs to 16 residues. This CDR3 is CASSPGTSGRTETQYF. The CDR3 DNA is TGTGCCAGCAGCCCTGGGACTAGCGGGAGGACAGAGACCCAGTACTTC.

This clonotype was seen at least ten times. The rearrangement joins TRBV3-1 to TRBJ1-4, with 7 bases lining up with TRBD1. V shed 3 bases and J 3 bases; nucleotides not matched to a gene: 4. CDR1 and CDR2 (germline): LGHDT, YNNKEL (reference sequence). The CDR3 has 15 residues. DNA for the CDR3: TGTGCCAGCAGCCAGGTCGGGACAGCTAATGAAAAACTGTTTTTT. It codes for CASSQVGTANEKLFF. Full variable domain (missing parts from reference TRBV3-1 and TRBJ1-4): DTAVSQTPKYLVTQMGNDKSIKCEQNLGHDTMYWYKQDSKKFLKIMFSYNNKELIINETVPNRFSPKSPDKAHLNLHINSLELGDSAVYFCASSQVGTANEKLFFGSGTQLSVL.

This clonotype was recorded many times. The chain joins TRBV7-2 to TRBJ1-1; D is perhaps TRBD1 (6 bases). V was shortened by 2 bases and J by 4 bases, with 11 bases between the two germline ends. CDR1 and CDR2 from the germline V gene are SGHTA and FQGNSA. This CDR3 has 14 amino acids. As DNA, the CDR3 is TGTGCCAGCAGCTTACGGGGGGGCGGCACTGAAGCTTTCTTT. It yields the protein CASSLRGGGTEAFF.

Ten or more counts support this clonotype. This chain joins TRBV15 and TRBJ2-7; D call uncertain. Germline V gene data show CDR1 as LNHNV and CDR2 as YYDKDF (reference sequence). V lost 0 bases, J lost 4 bases, and 13 bases lay in between. This CDR3 is built from 15 residues. CDR3 region: CATSRDRNTFYEQYF. Here the CDR3 DNA reads TGTGCCACCAGCAGAGATAGGAACACTTTTTACGAGCAGTACTTC.

This clonotype was counted at least ten times. V usage is TRBV7-3 and J usage is TRBJ2-2; 10 bases align to TRBD2. This CDR3 is built from 16 residues. Germline V gene data show CDR1 as SGHTA and CDR2 as FQGTGA. V shed 3 bases, J shed 6 bases, and the junction held 7 bases outside the gene matches. CDR3 DNA sequence: TGTGCCAGCAGCTTCGGAGCGGGGGGGCCGGCCGGGGAGCTGTTTTTT. Its protein product is CASSFGAGGPAGELFF.

Regarding this clonotype: This may be a read error, as it is one base from a much larger clone. This chain joins TRBV19 and TRBJ2-3; 8 nucleotides match TRBD1. In germline, CDR1 is LNHDA, CDR2 SQIVND (reference sequence). The CDR3 length is 12 residues. CDR3 coding DNA: TGTGTCAGTAGCTGGGGACAGGAGGCGCAGTATTTT. Encoded protein: CVSSWGQEAQYF.

This clonotype was seen repeatedly, ten times or more. This rearrangement joins TRBV7-9 to TRBJ2-3; TRBD1 matches 8 bases. CDR3 length: 14 amino acids. CDR1 is SEHNR and CDR2 is FQNEAQ in the germline V gene (reference sequence). Trimming took 3 bases from V and 4 from J; bases not matched to a gene: 3. The CDR3 reads CASSLGQAADTQYF. CDR3 nucleotides: TGTGCCAGCAGCTTGGGACAGGCGGCAGATACGCAGTATTTT. The entire variable domain, with the rest obtained from reference TRBV7-9 and TRBJ2-3, is as follows: DTGVSQNPRHKITKRGQNVTFRCDPISEHNRLYWYRQTLGQGPEFLTYFQNEAQLEKSRLLSDRFSAERPKGSFSTLEIQRTEQGDSAMYLCASSLGQAADTQYFGPGTRLTVL.

This clonotype was counted a few times. The chain employs TRBV28 and TRBJ2-7, with D maybe TRBD2 (6 bases). V lost 3 bases to trimming and J lost 8 bases, with 17 bases between them. The CDR3 is 14 residues long. Germline V gives CDR1 MDHEN, CDR2 SYDVKM. The CDR3 reads CASSFGFSGTQQYF. CDR3 DNA sequence: TGTGCCAGCAGTTTTGGATTTAGCGGAACTCAGCAGTACTTC.

Many counts were recorded for this clonotype. The V call is TRBV7-9, the J call TRBJ1-2, with D possibly being TRBD1 (6 bases). The germline gives CDR1 SEHNR, CDR2 FQNEAQ (reference sequence). V was shortened by 1 base and J by 8 bases, with 17 bases between the two germline ends. The CDR3 length is 15 residues. This CDR3 reads CASSLGEGGRRGYTF. CDR3 sequence (DNA): TGTGCCAGCAGCTTAGGAGAGGGGGGTCGGCGAGGCTACACCTTC.

This clonotype was observed a few times. The chain combines TRBV2 with TRBJ2-1; 15 nucleotides align to TRBD2. The V gene end was trimmed by 6 bases and the J gene end by 8 bases; junction bases not matched to a gene: 2. The germline V gene encodes CDR1 SNHLY and CDR2 FYNNEI. This CDR3 contains 14 residues. DNA of the CDR3: TGTGCCAGCAGGGGGACTAGCGGGGGGTATGAGCAGTTCTTC. Protein: CASRGTSGGYEQFF. Full variable domain (rest looked up from reference TRBV2 and TRBJ2-1): EPEVTQTPSHQVTQMGQEVILRCVPISNHLYFYWYRQILGQKVEFLVSFYNNEISEKSEIFDDQFSVERPDGSNFTLKIRSTKLEDSAMYFCASRGTSGGYEQFFGPGTRLTVL.

V usage is TRBV20-1 and J usage is TRBJ2-5, with 10 bases lining up with TRBD2. With 3 bases clipped from V and 2 bases from J, the junction kept 6 bases outside the gene matches. The CDR3 runs 15 residues. CDR1 and CDR2 (germline): DFQATT, SNEGSKA (reference sequence). CDR3 sequence: CSASPGLADQETQYF. CDR3 nucleotides: TGCAGTGCTAGTCCAGGACTAGCGGATCAAGAGACCCAGTACTTC.

This clonotype was picked up many times. This chain links TRBV19 with TRBJ2-1; D remains ambiguous. The CDR3 spans 14 residues. Trimming took 6 bases from V and 8 from J, leaving 17 bases between them. The germline V gene has CDR1 LNHDA and CDR2 SQIVND (reference sequence). CDR3 nucleotide sequence: TGTGCCAGTAGCCCAACCCCAATAAGGTATGAGCAGTTCTTC. This sequence encodes CASSPTPIRYEQFF.

This clonotype showed up many times. CDR3 region: CASSPTSVNTGELFF. In DNA form, the CDR3 reads TGTGCCAGCAGCCCCACCTCAGTGAACACCGGGGAGCTGTTTTTT. The V gene is TRBV7-8, the J gene TRBJ2-2; D remains unclear. The CDR3 extends over 15 amino acids. Per germline, CDR1 SGHVS and CDR2 FQNEAQ. Deletions cut 5 bases from V and 1 base from J, with 11 bases between.

This clonotype appeared many times. The chain combines TRBV7-8 with TRBJ2-7; weak D call: TRBD1 (7 bases). CDR3 length: 18 amino acids. Germline V CDR1 and CDR2: SGHVS, FQNEAQ. The ends were cut back, 5 bases at V and 4 bases at J, with 27 bases in the middle. The chain's CDR3 is CASSRGTERTSLLYEQYF. The CDR3 DNA follows: TGTGCCAGCAGCCGGGGGACAGAGAGAACTAGTTTGCTGTACGAGCAGTACTTC.